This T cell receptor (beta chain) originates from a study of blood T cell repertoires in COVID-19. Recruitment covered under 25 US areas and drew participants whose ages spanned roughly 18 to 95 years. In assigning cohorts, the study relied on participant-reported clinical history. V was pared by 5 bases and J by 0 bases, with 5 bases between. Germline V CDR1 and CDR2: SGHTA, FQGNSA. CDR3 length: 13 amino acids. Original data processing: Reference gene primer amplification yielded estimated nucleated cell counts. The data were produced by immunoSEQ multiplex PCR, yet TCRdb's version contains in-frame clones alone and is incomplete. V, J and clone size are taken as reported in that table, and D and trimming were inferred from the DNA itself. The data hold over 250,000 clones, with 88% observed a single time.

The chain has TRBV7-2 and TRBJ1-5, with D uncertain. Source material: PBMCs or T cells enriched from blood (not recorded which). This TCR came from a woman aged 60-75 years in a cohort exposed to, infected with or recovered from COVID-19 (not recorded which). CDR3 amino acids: CASSRYSNQPQHF. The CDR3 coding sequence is TGTGCCAGCAGCCGTTATAGCAATCAGCCCCAGCATTTT.